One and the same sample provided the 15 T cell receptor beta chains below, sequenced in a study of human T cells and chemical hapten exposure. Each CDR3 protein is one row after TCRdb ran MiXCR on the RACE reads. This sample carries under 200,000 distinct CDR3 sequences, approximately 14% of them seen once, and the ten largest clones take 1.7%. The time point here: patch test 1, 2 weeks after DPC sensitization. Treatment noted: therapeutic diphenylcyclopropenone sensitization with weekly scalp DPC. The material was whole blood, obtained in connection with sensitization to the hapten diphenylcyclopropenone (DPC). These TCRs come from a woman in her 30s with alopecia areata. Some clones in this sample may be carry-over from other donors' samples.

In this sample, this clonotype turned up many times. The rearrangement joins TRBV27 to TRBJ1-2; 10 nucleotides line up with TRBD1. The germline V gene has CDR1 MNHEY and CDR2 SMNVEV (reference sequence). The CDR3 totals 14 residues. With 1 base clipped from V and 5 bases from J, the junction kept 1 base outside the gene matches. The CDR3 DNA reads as TGTGCCAGCAGTTTATTGGGACAGGGGTATGGCTACACCTTC. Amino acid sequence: CASSLLGQGYGYTF.

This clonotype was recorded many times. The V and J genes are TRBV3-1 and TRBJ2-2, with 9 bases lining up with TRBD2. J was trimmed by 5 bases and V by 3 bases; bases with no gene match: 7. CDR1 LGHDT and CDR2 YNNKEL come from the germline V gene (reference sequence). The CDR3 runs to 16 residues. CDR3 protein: CASSQISGRLTGELFF. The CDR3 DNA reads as TGTGCCAGCAGCCAGATAAGCGGGAGGCTTACCGGGGAGCTGTTTTTT.

The CDR3 DNA reads TGTGCCAGCAGTATCATAGCGGGAGGGACAGATACGCAGTATTTT. Encoded protein: CASSIIAGGTDTQYF. J is TRBJ2-3 and V is TRBV27; 11 bases fit TRBD2. Trimming cost V 5 bases and J 3 bases; bases outside gene matches: 4. This CDR3 region has 15 residues. Per germline, CDR1 MNHEY and CDR2 SMNVEV (reference sequence).

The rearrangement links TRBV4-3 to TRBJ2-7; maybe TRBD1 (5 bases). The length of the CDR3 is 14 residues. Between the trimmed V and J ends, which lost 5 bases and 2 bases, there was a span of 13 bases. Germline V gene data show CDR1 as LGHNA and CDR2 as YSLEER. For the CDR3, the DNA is TGCGCCAGCAGCAGGGGCCCAGAGACCTACGAGCAGTACTTC. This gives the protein CASSRGPETYEQYF.

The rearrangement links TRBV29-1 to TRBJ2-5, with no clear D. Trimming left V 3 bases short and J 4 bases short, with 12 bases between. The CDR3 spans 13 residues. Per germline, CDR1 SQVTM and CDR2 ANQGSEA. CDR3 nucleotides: TGCAGCGTTGAGGAAGCGTATGGAGAGACCCAGTACTTC. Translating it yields CSVEEAYGETQYF.

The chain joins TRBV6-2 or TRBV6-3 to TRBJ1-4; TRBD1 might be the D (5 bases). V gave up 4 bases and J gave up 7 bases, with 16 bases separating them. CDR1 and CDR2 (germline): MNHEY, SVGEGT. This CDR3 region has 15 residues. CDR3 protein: CASSFGTARVEKLFF. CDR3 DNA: TGTGCCAGCAGTTTCGGGACGGCCAGAGTTGAAAAACTGTTTTTT.

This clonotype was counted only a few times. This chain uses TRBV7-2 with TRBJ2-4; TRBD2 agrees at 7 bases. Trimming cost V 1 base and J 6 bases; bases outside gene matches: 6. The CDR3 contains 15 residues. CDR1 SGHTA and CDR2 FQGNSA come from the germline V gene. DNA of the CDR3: TGTGCCAGCAGCTTAGGTCTGGGGGAGGGAAACATTCAGTACTTC. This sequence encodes CASSLGLGEGNIQYF.

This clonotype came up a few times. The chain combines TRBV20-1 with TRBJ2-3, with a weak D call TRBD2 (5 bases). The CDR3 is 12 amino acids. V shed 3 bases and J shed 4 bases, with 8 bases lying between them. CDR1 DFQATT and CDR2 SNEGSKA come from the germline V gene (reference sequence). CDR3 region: CSARRVADTQYF. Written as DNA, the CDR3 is TGCAGTGCTAGGAGGGTAGCAGATACGCAGTATTTT.

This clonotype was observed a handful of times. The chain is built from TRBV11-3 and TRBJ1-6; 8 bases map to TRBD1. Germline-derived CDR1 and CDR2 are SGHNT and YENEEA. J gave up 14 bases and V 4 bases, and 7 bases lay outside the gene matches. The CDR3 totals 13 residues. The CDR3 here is CASSSVQGGALHF. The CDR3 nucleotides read TGTGCCAGCAGCTCCGTACAGGGGGGAGCCCTCCACTTT.

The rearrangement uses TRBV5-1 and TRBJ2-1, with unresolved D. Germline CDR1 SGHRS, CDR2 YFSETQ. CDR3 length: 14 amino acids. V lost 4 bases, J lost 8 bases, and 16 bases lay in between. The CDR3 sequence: CASSPGNLLDEQFF. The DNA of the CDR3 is TGCGCCAGCAGCCCAGGCAATCTTCTTGATGAGCAGTTCTTC.

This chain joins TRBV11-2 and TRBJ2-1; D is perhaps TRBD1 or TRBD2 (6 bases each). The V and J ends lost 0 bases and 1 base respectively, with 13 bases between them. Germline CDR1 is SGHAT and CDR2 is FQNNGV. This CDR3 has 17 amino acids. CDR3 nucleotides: TGTGCCAGCAGCTTAGAACGGGGGCGATTATCCTACAATGAGCAGTTCTTC. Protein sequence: CASSLERGRLSYNEQFF. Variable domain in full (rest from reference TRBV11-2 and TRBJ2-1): EAGVAQSPRYKIIEKRQSVAFWCNPISGHATLYWYQQILGQGPKLLIQFQNNGVVDDSQLPKDRFSAERLKGVDSTLKIQPAKLEDSAVYLCASSLERGRLSYNEQFFGPGTRLTVL.

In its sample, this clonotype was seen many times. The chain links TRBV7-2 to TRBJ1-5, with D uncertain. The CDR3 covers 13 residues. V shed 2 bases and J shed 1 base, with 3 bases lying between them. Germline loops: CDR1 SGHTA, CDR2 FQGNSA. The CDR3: CASSLQSNQPQHF. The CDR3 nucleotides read TGTGCCAGCAGCTTACAGAGCAATCAGCCCCAGCATTTT.

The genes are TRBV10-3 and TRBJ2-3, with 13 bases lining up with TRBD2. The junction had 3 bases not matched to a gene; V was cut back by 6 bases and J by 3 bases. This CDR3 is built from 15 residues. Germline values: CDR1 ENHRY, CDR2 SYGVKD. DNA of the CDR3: TGTGCCATCAGAGAGGGACTAGCGGGGACAGATACGCAGTATTTT. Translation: CAIREGLAGTDTQYF.

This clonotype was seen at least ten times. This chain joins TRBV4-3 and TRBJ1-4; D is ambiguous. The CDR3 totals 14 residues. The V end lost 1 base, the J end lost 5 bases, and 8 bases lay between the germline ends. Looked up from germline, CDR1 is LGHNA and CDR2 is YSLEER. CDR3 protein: CASSQGSQNEKLFF. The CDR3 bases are TGCGCCAGCAGCCAAGGGTCACAGAATGAAAAACTGTTTTTT.

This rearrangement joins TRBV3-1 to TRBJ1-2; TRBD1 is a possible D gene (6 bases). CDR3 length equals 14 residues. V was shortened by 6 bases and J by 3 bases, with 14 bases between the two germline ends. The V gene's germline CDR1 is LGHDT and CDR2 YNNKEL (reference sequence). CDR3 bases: TGTGCCAGCAGTCCCCGGGGGGCGGACTATGGCTACACCTTC. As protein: CASSPRGADYGYTF.